The next 18 T cell receptor beta chains were all read from a single sample in a study of blood T cell repertoires in COVID-19. Measured with immunoSEQ multiplex PCR; TCRdb has only the in-frame clones, and not every one. The profile shows tens of thousands of clones, about nine tenths of them singletons. The material sequenced was peripheral blood. The receptors were gathered from a human donor in a cohort sampled during active COVID-19.

The table lists this clone with a count of one. The rearrangement uses TRBV28 and TRBJ2-2, with 7 bases matching TRBD2. Germline-derived CDR1 and CDR2 are MDHEN and SYDVKM. The CDR3 runs 16 residues. Trimming at V came to 5 bases and at J to 2 bases, leaving 8 bases not matched to a gene. The CDR3, as DNA: TGTGCCAGCAGTCTACAAGGACTAGAAAACACCGGGGAGCTGTTTTTT. It translates to CASSLQGLENTGELFF.

The rearrangement uses TRBV7-2 and TRBJ2-5, with 12 bases identical to TRBD2. Germline values: CDR1 SGHTA, CDR2 FQGNSA. V lost 4 bases, J lost 7 bases, and 7 bases stayed unmatched. The CDR3 loop spans 15 amino acids. The CDR3 reads CASSSTSGREGTQYF. The CDR3, as DNA: TGTGCCAGCAGCTCGACTAGCGGGAGAGAGGGGACCCAGTACTTC.

The V call is TRBV11-1, the J call TRBJ1-3, with D hard to call. The V gene's germline CDR1 is SGHAT and CDR2 FQDESV (reference sequence). Trimming removed 3 bases at V and 0 bases at J, with 12 bases between. The CDR3 runs to 16 residues. CDR3 coding DNA: TGTGCCAGCAGCTTTCGGCAGGCCCACTCTGGAAACACCATATATTTT. Translating gives CASSFRQAHSGNTIYF.

The rearrangement uses TRBV3-1 (or the pseudogene TRBV3-2) and TRBJ2-1; D is perhaps TRBD2 (6 bases). Germline V gene lookup returns CDR1 LGHDT and CDR2 YNNKEL (reference sequence). V lost 4 bases to trimming and J lost 11 bases, with 12 bases between them. CDR3 size: 12 residues. In nucleotides, the CDR3 is TGTGCCAGCAGCCGGAGCGGGCAGCAGCAGTTCTTC. This codes for CASSRSGQQQFF.

Comment on this clone: The same CDR3 is also encoded by other DNA sequences in this sample. The V and J genes are TRBV18 and TRBJ2-7; perhaps TRBD1 as D (6 bases). V lost 0 bases and J 6 bases, leaving 9 bases between the germline ends. This CDR3 is 13 amino acids long. The germline gives CDR1 KGHSH, CDR2 LQKENI. This CDR3 is CASSPPTGPEQYF. CDR3 nucleotides: TGTGCCAGCTCACCACCGACAGGTCCCGAGCAGTACTTC.

The V gene is TRBV28, the J gene TRBJ1-2; TRBD1 aligns across 8 bases. This CDR3 has 14 residues. CDR1 and CDR2 from the germline V gene are MDHEN and SYDVKM. Trimming took 6 bases from V and 4 from J; bases not matched to a gene: 7. The CDR3 DNA sequence: TGTGCCAGCAGGCCAGGGGGCGTAAGCTATGGCTACACCTTC. This codes for CASRPGGVSYGYTF.

The chain carries TRBV11-2 and TRBJ2-5; D unclear. The V and J ends lost 1 base and 4 bases respectively, with 10 bases between them. There are 14 residues in the CDR3. In germline, CDR1 is SGHAT, CDR2 FQNNGV. CDR3 sequence reads: CASSLVLLRETQYF. The CDR3 DNA sequence: TGTGCCAGCAGCTTAGTACTGCTGCGAGAGACCCAGTACTTC.

This chain uses TRBV4-1 with TRBJ1-5, with a possible D match to TRBD1 (5 bases). V dropped 2 bases and J dropped 8 bases, with 13 bases sitting between them. The CDR3 is 14 amino acids. CDR1 and CDR2 (germline): MGHRA, YSYEKL. In DNA form, the CDR3 reads TGCGCCAGCAGCCAATCCGGGGGAAGGGAGCCCCAGCATTTT. This encodes CASSQSGGREPQHF.

The chain links TRBV4-1 to TRBJ1-1; 11 nucleotides align to TRBD1. The germline V gene has CDR1 MGHRA and CDR2 YSYEKL. The CDR3 is 16 residues long. V trimming: 3 bases; J trimming: 4 bases; junction bases outside the gene matches: 7. DNA of the CDR3: TGCGCCAGCAGCCACGGACAGGGGGCTCGTAGCACTGAAGCTTTCTTT. Translation gives CASSHGQGARSTEAFF.

This sequence joins TRBV25-1 and TRBJ2-1; 8 nucleotides agree with TRBD2. Trimming at V came to 2 bases and at J to 15 bases, leaving 9 bases not matched to a gene. The CDR3 loop spans 13 amino acids. Germline V CDR1 and CDR2: MGHDK, SYGVNS. The CDR3 region is CASSEVSGRQPFF. CDR3 nucleotides: TGTGCCAGCAGTGAAGTAAGCGGGAGACAGCCGTTCTTC.

This chain connects TRBV14 to TRBJ2-1, with 10 bases that match TRBD2. CDR3 length: 17 amino acids. With 3 bases clipped from V and 6 bases from J, the junction kept 11 bases outside the gene matches. Germline CDR1 is SGHDN and CDR2 is FVKESK. CDR3 bases: TGTGCCAGCAGCCAGTTCTTCGGAAGCGGGAGGGCCAATGAGCAGTTCTTC. This encodes CASSQFFGSGRANEQFF.

The rearrangement links TRBV5-4 to TRBJ2-1; TRBD2 agrees at 13 bases. Germline values: CDR1 SGHNT, CDR2 YYREEE (reference sequence). V lost 10 bases and J lost 7; bases outside the gene matches: 8. The CDR3 has 14 residues. The CDR3 bases are TGTGCCGCGCGACTAGCGGGAGGTCTAAATGAGCAGTTCTTC. Its protein product is CAARLAGGLNEQFF.

The rearrangement links TRBV3-1 (or the pseudogene TRBV3-2) to TRBJ1-2, with D unresolved. Germline V gives CDR1 LGHDT, CDR2 YNNKEL (reference sequence). This CDR3 spans 13 amino acids. V lost 0 bases to trimming and J lost 8 bases, with 10 bases between them. This chain's CDR3 is CASSQESVQGYTF. DNA for the CDR3: TGTGCCAGCAGCCAAGAGTCCGTTCAGGGCTACACCTTC.

The rearrangement joins TRBV19 to TRBJ1-1; D is uncertain. Per germline, CDR1 LNHDA and CDR2 SQIVND (reference sequence). The CDR3 sequence is 15 residues long. V lost 7 bases to trimming and J lost 0 bases, with 15 bases between them. The CDR3 is CASNVGGTVNTEAFF. For the CDR3, the DNA is TGTGCCAGTAACGTCGGAGGCACGGTGAACACTGAAGCTTTCTTT.

This chain links TRBV4-1 with TRBJ2-2; possible D gene TRBD2, 5 bases. V was clipped by 2 bases and J by 8 bases, with 12 bases between them. CDR1 MGHRA and CDR2 YSYEKL come from the germline V gene. This CDR3 has 14 amino acids. The CDR3 coding sequence is TGCGCCAGCAGCCAATCCGGGAATATTGGGGAGCTGTTTTTT. It yields the protein CASSQSGNIGELFF.

The genes are TRBV18 and TRBJ1-1; perhaps TRBD1 as D (6 bases). CDR3 length equals 14 residues. V lost 3 bases, J lost 3 bases, and 11 bases lay in between. Germline V gives CDR1 KGHSH, CDR2 LQKENI. CDR3 in DNA: TGTGCCAGCTCACCTACAGGGTTCTACACTGAAGCTTTCTTT. Translated: CASSPTGFYTEAFF. Together with reference TRBV18 and TRBJ1-1, the CDR3 gives the full variable domain: NAGVMQNPRHLVRRRGQEARLRCSPMKGHSHVYWYRQLPEEGLKFMVYLQKENIIDESGMPKERFSAEFPKEGPSILRIQQVVRGDSAAYFCASSPTGFYTEAFFGQGTRLTVV.

The V and J genes are TRBV28 and TRBJ1-1; 8 nucleotides match TRBD1. The V gene's germline CDR1 is MDHEN and CDR2 SYDVKM. V was pared by 8 bases and J by 5 bases, with 7 bases of the junction left unmatched. The CDR3 extends over 13 amino acids. CDR3 sequence: CASRSQGETEAFF. In DNA form, the CDR3 reads TGTGCCAGCCGATCACAGGGGGAAACTGAAGCTTTCTTT.

The chain joins TRBV28 to TRBJ1-2, with 9 bases fitting TRBD1. This CDR3 has 16 residues. Germline lookup yields CDR1 MDHEN and CDR2 SYDVKM. J gave up 3 bases and V 5 bases, and 10 bases lay outside the gene matches. CDR3 bases: TGTGCCAGCAGTCCGGGGGGGACAGGGCTCTACTATGGCTACACCTTC. It is translated as CASSPGGTGLYYGYTF.